This T cell receptor beta chain was obtained from a study of blood T cell repertoires in COVID-19. After removal of 4 bases from V and 4 bases from J, the junction contained 7 bases not matched to a gene. Germline assignment: CDR1 SGDLS and CDR2 YYNGEE. The length of the CDR3 is 14 residues. Original methodology: Estimated nucleated cell counts came from reference gene primer amplification. Assay used: immunoSEQ multiplex PCR; TCRdb lists only in-frame clones, some missing. D and trimming were read from the DNA, whereas the V and J calls and clone size are those reported in that table. The sample gives around 320,000 clones, roughly 87% of which show up once; approximately 2% is in the top ten.

This TCR came from a man aged 18 to 30 with active or convalescent COVID-19. V gene TRBV9 combines with J gene TRBJ1-1; 7 bases are shared with TRBD1. Input material: peripheral blood. CDR3: CASSPTGRGTEAFF. CDR3 nucleotides: TGTGCCAGCAGCCCGACAGGGAGAGGCACTGAAGCTTTCTTT.